A single sample is the source of the 18 T cell receptor beta chains below, sequenced in a study of blood T cells in healthy people across ages. Sample-barcoded 5' priming and a J-beta primer mix drove a second PCR of about 7 to 12 cycles. MiXCR, applied by TCRdb to the 5' RACE reads, yields one record per CDR3 protein. The table has about 780,000 distinct CDR3 sequences, about 46% seen once. Sequencing used blood. The receptors were gathered from a man at least 80 years old in good health.

The chain uses TRBV20-1 and TRBJ2-4; tentatively, D is TRBD2 (5 bases). The DNA end is a closer match to TRBJ2-7, so the J assignment may be wrong. This CDR3 has 12 residues. CDR1 and CDR2 from the germline V gene are DFQATT and SNEGSKA (reference sequence). The CDR3 DNA reads TGCAGTGCCAAACTTGAGGGAAACGAGCAGTACTTC. As protein: CSAKLEGNEQYF.

This clonotype has ten or more counts. This chain joins TRBV7-2 and TRBJ2-7; possibly TRBD1 for D (5 bases). This CDR3 contains 13 residues. The V end lost 6 bases, the J end lost 0 bases, and 9 bases lay between the germline ends. The germline V gene encodes CDR1 SGHTA and CDR2 FQGNSA. CDR3 coding DNA: TGTGCCAGCAGAGGGGTTAACTCCTACGAGCAGTACTTC. As protein: CASRGVNSYEQYF.

J is TRBJ2-3 and V is TRBV7-9; the match to TRBD2 covers 7 bases. The CDR3 extends over 16 amino acids. Trimming at V came to 1 base and at J to 12 bases, leaving 16 bases not matched to a gene. CDR1 SEHNR and CDR2 FQNEAQ come from the germline V gene (reference sequence). CDR3 protein: CASSLGGTQTSKEQYF. CDR3 coding DNA: TGTGCCAGCAGCTTAGGAGGCACACAGACTAGCAAAGAACAGTATTTT.

This clonotype was detected ten times or more. The chain has TRBV10-3 and TRBJ2-5; 12 bases are shared with TRBD2. After removal of 6 bases from V and 0 bases from J, the junction contained 5 bases not matched to a gene. CDR3 length: 16 residues. CDR1 is ENHRY, CDR2 SYGVKD, per germline. The CDR3 coding sequence is TGTGCCATCAGGAGGGGGACTAGCGGGCACCAAGAGACCCAGTACTTC. As protein: CAIRRGTSGHQETQYF.

Details on this clonotype: A much larger clone lies a single base off, so this may be a read error. The chain is built from TRBV11-2 and TRBJ2-3; D is unresolved. The germline CDR1 and CDR2 sequences are SGHAT and FQNNGV. The CDR3 consists of 15 residues. CDR3 bases: TGTGCCGGCAGCTTAACTGGGGTTGGGCGGGATACGCAGTATTTT. The encoded protein is CAGSLTGVGRDTQYF.

The rearrangement joins TRBV25-1 to TRBJ2-1, with no clear D. Trimming removed 2 bases from V and 4 bases from J, with 3 bases in between. CDR1 MGHDK and CDR2 SYGVNS come from the germline V gene. The CDR3 spans 12 residues. CDR3 residues: CASSEQYNEQFF. In DNA, the CDR3 is TGTGCCAGCAGTGAACAATACAATGAGCAGTTCTTC. Looking up the rest from reference TRBV25-1 and TRBJ2-1 gives the full variable domain: EADIYQTPRYLVIGTGKKITLECSQTMGHDKMYWYQQDPGMELHLIHYSYGVNSTEKGDLSSESTVSRIRTEHFPLTLESARPSHTSQYLCASSEQYNEQFFGPGTRLTVL.

This clonotype was counted between two and nine times. The chain is built from TRBV4-2 and TRBJ2-3; TRBD1 might be the D (6 bases). The CDR3 is 17 amino acids. Germline CDR1 reads LGHNA; CDR2 reads YNFKEQ. Trimming pared 0 bases from V and 1 base from J, leaving 14 bases between. CDR3 residues: CASSQDSLSGGTDTQYF. CDR3 nucleotides: TGTGCCAGCAGCCAAGATTCACTGTCAGGGGGCACAGATACGCAGTATTTT.

This clonotype was seen a few times. The chain combines TRBV20-1 with TRBJ1-5, with 10 bases identical to TRBD1. CDR1 and CDR2 (germline): DFQATT, SNEGSKA (reference sequence). V trimming: 5 bases; J trimming: 1 base; junction bases outside the gene matches: 8. This CDR3 contains 16 residues. In DNA form, the CDR3 reads TGCAGTGCTCGACGGGACAGGGGATGGAGCAATCAGCCCCAGCATTTT. This encodes CSARRDRGWSNQPQHF.

The V and J genes are TRBV7-3 and TRBJ2-2; the D is unclear. Germline V gene sequence: CDR1 SGHTA, CDR2 FQGTGA. Trimming pared 4 bases from V and 1 base from J, leaving 7 bases between. This CDR3 spans 14 amino acids. CDR3 in amino acids: CASSSGRNTGELFF. DNA of the CDR3: TGTGCCAGCAGCTCCGGACGGAACACCGGGGAGCTGTTTTTT.

This clonotype was counted only a few times. The chain combines TRBV11-2 with TRBJ2-1; TRBD2 matches 13 bases. Germline CDR1 is SGHAT and CDR2 is FQNNGV. V shed 4 bases and J 0 bases; nucleotides not matched to a gene: 9. CDR3 size: 19 residues. CDR3 sequence: CASSSSGLAGVGSYNEQFF. The CDR3 region has the DNA TGTGCCAGCAGCTCGTCTGGACTAGCGGGAGTAGGCTCCTACAATGAGCAGTTCTTC.

The rearrangement joins TRBV7-9 to TRBJ2-5, with unresolved D. This CDR3 comprises 15 residues. Germline assignment: CDR1 SEHNR and CDR2 FQNEAQ (reference sequence). V was shortened by 5 bases and J by 4 bases, with 17 bases between the two germline ends. The CDR3 protein is CASSPGLGWGETQYF. The CDR3 nucleotides read TGTGCCAGCAGCCCCGGCCTAGGGTGGGGAGAGACCCAGTACTTC.

The chain carries TRBV11-2 and TRBJ2-3; D possibly uses TRBD1 or TRBD2 (5 bases each). This CDR3 is built from 14 residues. The germline gives CDR1 SGHAT, CDR2 FQNNGV. V was trimmed by 4 bases and J by 7 bases, leaving 15 bases between them. The CDR3 DNA reads as TGTGCCAGCAGCTCCGGGACGCCCGGTAATACGCAGTATTTT. Translated: CASSSGTPGNTQYF. The whole variable domain, remainder taken from reference TRBV11-2 and TRBJ2-3, is EAGVAQSPRYKIIEKRQSVAFWCNPISGHATLYWYQQILGQGPKLLIQFQNNGVVDDSQLPKDRFSAERLKGVDSTLKIQPAKLEDSAVYLCASSSGTPGNTQYFGPGTRLTVL.

The chain is built from TRBV5-1 and TRBJ2-1; TRBD2 matches 8 bases. Germline CDR1 reads SGHRS; CDR2 reads YFSETQ. J was trimmed by 8 bases and V by 4 bases; bases with no gene match: 5. The CDR3 runs 13 residues. This CDR3 is CASSPGLDDEQFF. The CDR3 DNA reads as TGCGCCAGCAGCCCGGGACTAGACGATGAGCAGTTCTTC.

As concerns this clonotype: A much bigger clone sits one base away, suggesting this may be a read error. The chain carries TRBV10-2 and TRBJ1-5; D is undetermined. Per the germline V gene, CDR1 is WSHSY and CDR2 is SAAADI. This CDR3 contains 14 residues. V was clipped by 6 bases and J by 3 bases, with 12 bases between them. The CDR3 coding sequence is TGCGCCAGCAGGGACCAGGCAGACAATCAGCCCCAGCATTTT. It is translated as CASRDQADNQPQHF.

The chain combines TRBV5-1 with TRBJ1-1; D not certain. The CDR3 extends over 15 amino acids. Trimming left V 6 bases short and J 8 bases short, with 23 bases between. Germline CDR1 SGHRS, CDR2 YFSETQ. Written as DNA, the CDR3 is TGCGCCAGCAACCAGGAGGGCTCTCGGGGATCAGAAGCTTTCTTT. It encodes CASNQEGSRGSEAFF.

The CDR3 here is CASSLQGGTAGHEQYF. The CDR3 nucleotides read TGTGCCAGCAGCCTTCAGGGGGGGACAGCGGGCCACGAGCAGTACTTC. The genes are TRBV7-2 and TRBJ2-7; D may be TRBD1 or TRBD2 (7 bases each). CDR1 is SGHTA, CDR2 FQGNSA, per germline. The V end lost 5 bases, the J end lost 5 bases, and 22 bases lay between the germline ends. This CDR3 is 16 amino acids long.

This clonotype occurred a few times. This sequence joins TRBV6-6 and TRBJ1-4; a weak D match, TRBD1 (6 bases). CDR3 length: 14 amino acids. Germline values: CDR1 MNHNY, CDR2 SVGAGI (reference sequence). Trimming shortened V by 7 bases and J by 7 bases, and 16 bases separated the two germline ends. The CDR3 spells CASTTNRGGEKLFF. The CDR3 region has the DNA TGTGCCAGCACGACGAACAGAGGGGGTGAAAAACTGTTTTTT.

DNA for the CDR3: TGCGCCAGCAGCTTGGGCGGGTATATAAACACCGGGGAGCTGTTTTTT. It translates to CASSLGGYINTGELFF. This chain connects TRBV5-1 to TRBJ2-2, with D perhaps matching TRBD2 (5 bases). Trimming left V 0 bases short and J 2 bases short, with 11 bases between. This CDR3 is built from 16 residues. Germline CDR1 and CDR2: SGHRS and YFSETQ.